These T cell receptor beta chains were read from a single sample in a study of cytomegalovirus exposure and HLA in healthy donors. TCRdb keeps only in-frame clones here, not all; method: immunoSEQ multiplex PCR. Its table records 110,000 to 150,000 clones. Material: PBMCs. The receptors originated from a man in his forties in good health and CMV-seronegative. Both conserved end residues are part of each CDR3. D genes are given only for firm matches.

CDR3 DNA | CDR3 protein | D gene | J gene | V gene
TGTGCCAGCAGTTTCAGAACAGGGGCATCTGGAAACACCATATATTTT | CASSFRTGASGNTIYF | TRBD1 | TRBJ1-3 | TRBV6-5
TGTGCCAGCGGGGAGGACACCGGGGAGCTGTTTTTT | CASGEDTGELFF | - | TRBJ2-2 | TRBV6-4
TGTGCCAGCAGCGAAAGGACTAGCGGGGGGCTCACAGATACGCAGTATTTT | CASSERTSGGLTDTQYF | TRBD2 | TRBJ2-3 | TRBV5-4
TGTGCCATCAGTGAGTCGGTCCGGACAACCCAAGAGACCCAGTACTTC | CAISESVRTTQETQYF | - | TRBJ2-5 | TRBV10-3
TGCGCCAGCAGCTCATCCCTGACAGGGTCCTACGAGCAGTACTTC | CASSSSLTGSYEQYF | TRBD1 | TRBJ2-7 | TRBV5-1
TGTGCCAGCAGCGTAGGGGACAGGGGGCTGGATAATGAAAAACTGTTTTTT | CASSVGDRGLDNEKLFF | TRBD1 | TRBJ1-4 | TRBV9
TGTGCCAGCAGCTTTTCAACAGGACAAGAGACCCAGTACTTC | CASSFSTGQETQYF | - | TRBJ2-5 | TRBV11-2
TGTGCCAGCAGCTTCCGGGATGTTGATTGGGCTTTCTTT | CASSFRDVDWAFF | - | TRBJ1-1 | TRBV5-5
TGCGCCAGCAGCTTGGGAGGGCCTGGCTACACCTTC | CASSLGGPGYTF | - | TRBJ1-2 | TRBV5-1
TGCGCCAGCAGCCCGAGAGATTCGAGCTCCTACGAGCAGTACTTC | CASSPRDSSSYEQYF | - | TRBJ2-7 | TRBV5-1
TGTGCCAGCAGCCCGGGACAGGCACTATACAATGAGCAGTTCTTC | CASSPGQALYNEQFF | TRBD1 | TRBJ2-1 | TRBV7-2
TGTGCCAGCAGCCTAGGGGGACACGACACTGAAGCTTTCTTT | CASSLGGHDTEAFF | - | TRBJ1-1 | TRBV11-1
TGTGCCAGCAGCGACACAGGGGACGGTGGCTACACCTTC | CASSDTGDGGYTF | TRBD1 | TRBJ1-2 | TRBV5-6
TGTGCCAGCCCAACACGGGGGGTGGGGGAGACCCAGTACTTC | CASPTRGVGETQYF | TRBD2 | TRBJ2-5 | TRBV6-1
TGTGCCAGCAGCTCCACAGATCTCATGAACACTGAAGCTTTCTTT | CASSSTDLMNTEAFF | - | TRBJ1-1 | TRBV5-4
TGTGCCAGCAGGGCGGGACTACACAATGAGCAGTTCTTC | CASRAGLHNEQFF | TRBD2 | TRBJ2-1 | TRBV6-5
TGTGCCAGCAGCCTAAGAGGGACAGGGTCGGATAGCAATCAGCCCCAGCATTTT | CASSLRGTGSDSNQPQHF | TRBD1 | TRBJ1-5 | TRBV2
TGTGCCAGCAGCTTTCGGGACATCTCTACGAAGCAGTACTTC | CASSFRDISTKQYF | - | TRBJ2-7 | TRBV11-2
TGTGCCAGCAGCTTAGAACTCCTCACTGAAGCTTTCTTT | CASSLELLTEAFF | - | TRBJ1-1 | TRBV7-2
TGTGCCAGCAGCTCGCGGATCCTCCACTCTGGAAACACCATATATTTT | CASSSRILHSGNTIYF | - | TRBJ1-3 | TRBV11-2
TGCAGCGTAGGGGAAGGTAAAAATCAGCCCCAGCATTTT | CSVGEGKNQPQHF | - | TRBJ1-5 | TRBV29-1
TGTGCCAGCAGCTTGTGGGAGGGAATCTATGGCTACACCTTC | CASSLWEGIYGYTF | - | TRBJ1-2 | TRBV5-6
TGTGCCAGCAGTGCTAGCGGGGGCTCCTACGAGCAGTACTTC | CASSASGGSYEQYF | TRBD2 | TRBJ2-7 | TRBV2
TGTGCCAGCACCCCGGGACTTTTACAAGAGACCCAGTACTTC | CASTPGLLQETQYF | - | TRBJ2-5 | TRBV9
TGTGCCAGCACGGCAGGATTAGGACAGCCCCAGCATTTT | CASTAGLGQPQHF | - | TRBJ1-5 | TRBV7-9
TGTGCCAGTAGGCGAATCGGGGTTCTGGACGAGCAGTACTTC | CASRRIGVLDEQYF | - | TRBJ2-7 | TRBV19
TGTGCCAGTAGTTCTACAGGGGGCTCCTACGAGCAGTACTTC | CASSSTGGSYEQYF | TRBD1 | TRBJ2-7 | TRBV19
TGTGCCAGCAGCTTGAGTTGGGGGCCTGAAAAACTGTTTTTT | CASSLSWGPEKLFF | - | TRBJ1-4 | TRBV7-9
TGTGCCAGCAGCTGGGCCTCCTACGAGCAGTACTTC | CASSWASYEQYF | - | TRBJ2-7 | TRBV5-4
TGTGCCAGCCTAAAGAGTTATAGCAATCAGCCCCAGCATTTT | CASLKSYSNQPQHF | - | TRBJ1-5 | TRBV6-1
TGTGCCAGCAGCCTGCAGCACAGGGCGAATCAGCCCCAGCATTTT | CASSLQHRANQPQHF | - | TRBJ1-5 | TRBV7-2
TGTGCCAGCAGTAAGTCTACGACCGGGAGAGAAAGGCAGCCCCAGCATTTT | CASSKSTTGRERQPQHF | - | TRBJ1-5 | TRBV2
TGTGCCACCCAGGACTCCAAAGAGACCCAGTACTTC | CATQDSKETQYF | - | TRBJ2-5 | TRBV6-1
TGTGCCAGCAGCTCCCCACCCAGGGTTCTAGCGGAGCGCACAGATACGCAGTATTTT | CASSSPPRVLAERTDTQYF | TRBD2 | TRBJ2-3 | TRBV7-9
TGCGCCAGCAGCTTGGGGGGACAGGGAAACAATGAGCAGTTCTTC | CASSLGGQGNNEQFF | TRBD1 | TRBJ2-1 | TRBV5-1
TGTGCCAGCAGCGGGAGAGGGGGGGCAGATACGCAGTATTTT | CASSGRGGADTQYF | - | TRBJ2-3 | TRBV7-2
TGTGCCAGCAGCGTAGGGACCCCGCTCGGACAGGGGGCTAGGAATCAGCCCCAGCATTTT | CASSVGTPLGQGARNQPQHF | TRBD1 | TRBJ1-5 | TRBV9